This T cell receptor beta chain was sequenced for a study of cytomegalovirus exposure and HLA in healthy donors (TCRdb year 2017). Regarding the research as a whole: In an earlier analysis of roughly 500 of the donors, under 300 Gb of sequence data and about 110 million unique TCR beta sequences from about 179 million T cells were reported. The study used immunosequencing to profile the T cell repertoires of approximately 690 subjects and linked those repertoires to cytomegalovirus serostatus. Rather than drawing on any new phenotypic data, the later analysis identified candidate immune exposures from TCR beta sequences and the way those sequences occurred across donors. About 280 gigabases of sequencing data and around 90 million unique TCR sequences made up an early release that covered several hundred HLA-typed donors. A later genetic analysis used genome-wide SNP genotypes for about 60% of the roughly 700 donors, treating that subset as a discovery cohort. An earlier analysis of about 600 of the donors used high-throughput TCR beta sequencing to judge whether each TCR beta V gene segment behaved as functional or pseudogenic. Five DR-DQ haplotypes were handled as single units for association and clustering because linkage in the cohort was strong. HLA typing covered class I and class II loci at four-digit resolution. All discovery cohort repertoires had been generated using a single sequencing platform. Along with the roughly 670-subject first cohort, a separate validation cohort of more than 90 different subjects was used. Donor age, sex, ethnicity and CMV serostatus were collected together with the repertoire data. A later analysis re-examined previously published TCR beta repertoires from 600 to 700 donors and added high-resolution HLA genotyping to investigate patterns of TCR occurrence. To predict cytomegalovirus infection status, the study brought together high-throughput TCR immunosequencing, statistical association of individual TCRs with disease status, and machine learning. The study aimed to test whether signatures of past pathogen exposure could be identified by cataloging public T cell receptors. Of the approximately 400 genotyped donors, 80% to 90% were placed in the genetic ancestry cluster associated with self-reported Caucasian donors. On average, 235,054 unique TCR beta nucleotide sequences were sequenced per donor among about 400 genotyped donors of the cohort, with roughly 18% of those sequences being non-productive. The number of donors typed differed by locus, with roughly 629-640 for A, B, C, DRB1 and DQB1, roughly 520 for DQA1, under 610 for DPA1, and over 400 for DPB1.

The cysteine opens and the phenylalanine closes a CDR3 of 17 amino acids. Only the CDR3 part of the read is kept: 51 bases, read in frame from the first base. V and J lose 3 bases and 7 bases, and a span of 19 bases separates them. The germline V gene (reference sequence) gives CDR1 as LNHDA and CDR2 as SQIVND. The cohort comprised under 700 healthy bone marrow donors. At the time of sampling, all cohort members were nominally healthy, though unrecorded immune exposures were likely present. The donor tested CMV seronegative and was one of the 352 seronegative cohort members. Every donor gave a peripheral blood sample, and the peripheral blood mononuclear cells from that sample were used for TCR beta sequencing. Genomic DNA extraction from the blood cell samples was performed with the Qiagen DNeasy Blood Extraction Kit. Note on this clone: What antigen it recognizes has not been identified. No base quality information exists; no much larger clone differs at one position.

What the work shows at the level of the full study, not this receptor alone: Because counts were too low, about 18 rarely observed V segments, including chromosome 9 orphons, were excluded from the earlier analysis of several hundred of the donors. This cohort had only TCR beta chains sequenced, and the lack of alpha or paired-chain data limited which features could be detected. Linkage disequilibrium might explain the correlated functional status among segregating V segments, but an unknown experimental factor could not be excluded. Some IMGT-functional V segments, including TRBV6-2 and TRBV6-3, could not be told apart with the 87-base-pair reads, so those segments were excluded. Because HLA typing was unavailable for some donors at each locus, only the typed subset was used in association tests. In an earlier analysis of more than 500 of the donors, most TCR beta V segments appeared in productive rearrangements about 87% or about 30% of the time, broadly matching IMGT annotations. A later analysis found that HLA-associated TCR beta chains were more clonally expanded and had lower generation probabilities than equally common non-associated chains. Most TCR sequences were observed very rarely across donors, whereas some public TCRs were present in many individuals. The authors suggested that the approach could potentially be generalized to other disease states and immunological phenotypes. Three of the identified cytomegalovirus-associated TCR beta chains were confirmed in vitro to be specific for cytomegalovirus antigens. A further reported finding was that TCR beta sequences accurately predicted the HLA-A and HLA-B alleles for most subjects in the first cohort. In both the original and validation cohorts, the classifier was reported to diagnose cytomegalovirus status with high specificity and sensitivity. The study gave a list of 150 to 200 TCR beta chains associated with cytomegalovirus. Roughly uniform sequencing depth across donors was assumed in presence/absence analyses, although this assumption may not hold. A later analysis reported that several top co-occurrence clusters appeared linked to parvovirus B19, influenza, CMV and Epstein-Barr virus. V-gene and J-gene trimming of TCR beta chains was associated with a missense DCLRE1C variant in a later genetic analysis, and the association was replicated in an independent cohort. Immune exposure information for the cohort was limited to CMV serostatus. According to a later genetic analysis, donors in an Asian-associated ancestry cluster had fewer N-insertions in productive TCRs than the approximately 650-donor mean. The sequencing pipeline was judged likely to have produced a cluster of highly shared sequence variants as a technical artifact. A later analysis found that most CMV-associated TCR beta chains appeared HLA-restricted, with HLA associations seemingly driven largely by CMV exposure. Assigning TCR associations to individual alleles was difficult when HLA alleles, especially DR and DQ, strongly co-occurred. According to a later analysis, TCR association rates differed among HLA loci, with DRB1 alleles showing the most associated TCRs and HLA-C alleles showing the fewest. In a later analysis, more than 15,000 TCR beta sequences were associated with specific HLA alleles at a false discovery rate of 0.05.

The library was prepared using the immunoSEQ multiplex PCR assay. The multiplex PCR relied on a mix of 60 forward primers for TCR Vbeta segments and 13 reverse primers for TCR Jbeta segments. A multiplex PCR assay on genomic DNA amplified the CDR3 region of rearranged TCR beta genes. Amplified TCR beta libraries were sequenced as 87-base-pair reads on the Illumina HiSeq System. Per the authors' processing: Across the 640 or so repertoires, a later analysis counted approximately 75 million unique TCR beta chains, 9.5 million to 12 million of which were shared by at least two donors. Raw reads were error-corrected and collapsed into unique sequences with a nearest-neighbor algorithm that merged closely related sequences to remove PCR and sequencing errors. CDR3 sequences were aligned to IMGT reference sequences to assign V, D and J gene segments. For a sequence to be retained, at least a six-nucleotide match to both a V gene segment and a J gene segment was required. Rearrangements were classified as productive when the CDR3 lacked stop codons and remained in frame with V and J, and all other rearrangements were classified as non-productive. CDR3 was defined according to IMGT convention as the region running from the second conserved V-encoded cysteine to the conserved J-encoded phenylalanine. The earlier analysis of more than 450 of the donors excluded sequences that lacked an unambiguous match to a single V gene segment. An earlier analysis of over 450 of the donors classified V segments as functional when productive rearrangements were above 56.7% and as segregating when the standard deviation between donors was above 5%. A statistical classification framework was developed to diagnose cytomegalovirus status using the catalog of TCR beta chain sequences. A later analysis assigned V and J genes by comparing TCR nucleotide sequences with IMGT/GENE-DB human TR gene sequences. Using the TCRdist pipeline, a later analysis assigned CDR3 sequences along with most-parsimonious VDJ recombination scenarios. In a later analysis, each TCR beta chain was defined by its CDR3 amino acid sequence together with its V-gene family, and reads lacking a unique V-gene family were excluded. As a way to deal with suspected cross-contamination and a sequencing artifact, a later analysis dropped 500 to 700 nucleotide sequences that were highly shared and had low generation probability. In a later analysis, a clonal expansion index for each public chain was calculated from normalized within-repertoire ranks of inferred template counts. Generation probabilities in a later analysis came from a VDJ recombination model fitted to out-of-frame rearrangements, and those results were checked against IGoR. In a later analysis, hypergeometric tests were used to score TCR-TCR, TCR-HLA and TCR-CMV co-occurrence, with a repertoire-size bias correction applied to TCR pairs. False discovery rates were estimated in a later analysis by permuting HLA or CMV assignments 20 times. A later analysis grouped co-occurring TCRs with DBSCAN, adding TCRdist sequence similarity when clustering within HLA-allele-positive subsets. Repertoires with fewer than 30,000 or more than 120,000 public chains, plus five repertoires with anomalous nucleotide sharing, were excluded from co-occurrence clustering. The table comes from immuneACCESS by way of TCRdb, which keeps in-frame sequences with V and J called. Part of the clones is missing from these tables; in studies checked, under half for an unresolved V gene and the rest for unknown reasons. D and trimming were read from the DNA, whereas the V and J calls and clone size are those reported in that table. The sample includes 150,000 to 200,000 clones, with roughly 79% observed a single time. Together, the top ten hold approximately 1.2% of the sample.

The specimen sequenced was PBMCs. Recombination connected TRBV19 to TRBJ1-6; the D gene is perhaps TRBD1, from 6 matching bases. The clonotype was recovered from a man aged 25 to 45 in good health and CMV-seronegative. The nucleotide sequence is given as TGTGCCAGTAGTATTTCGGACAGCCCTAGGGGCAATTCACCCCTCCACTTT. The translation is CASSISDSPRGNSPLHF.